The 32 T cell receptor beta chains listed next were all sequenced from one sample in a study of T cells after yellow fever vaccination. TCRdb reprocessed the 5' RACE reads with MiXCR, giving one entry per CDR3 protein. This sample carries about 63,000 distinct CDR3 sequences, 7.4% of them seen once, and the ten largest clones take 36%. The source material was CD8+ T cells sorted from PBMCs, sampled 15 days after the yellow fever booster vaccination. Receptors were obtained from a young man who received the YFV17D yellow fever vaccine.

There are many counts of this clonotype. This chain links TRBV9 with TRBJ1-6; 7 nucleotides line up with TRBD1. The CDR3 extends over 16 amino acids. The J segment lost 10 bases and the V segment lost 3 bases, leaving 13 bases of the junction unmatched. Germline V gene lookup returns CDR1 SGDLS and CDR2 YYNGEE. Here the CDR3 reads CASSAGGGQTSSPLHF. CDR3 bases: TGTGCCAGCAGCGCCGGTGGGGGACAGACATCGTCACCCCTCCACTTT.

The CDR3: CASSPSAETQYF. The CDR3 region has the DNA TGCGCCAGCAGCCCCTCGGCGGAGACCCAGTACTTC. V gene TRBV4-1 combines with J gene TRBJ2-5; no definite D call. The CDR3 is made up of 12 amino acids. Germline V CDR1 and CDR2: MGHRA, YSYEKL. The V and J ends lost 4 bases and 5 bases respectively, with 8 bases between them.

This clonotype was counted many times. The chain couples TRBV27 to TRBJ2-7; 7 positions agree with TRBD1. Germline trimming cut 6 bases from V and 2 bases from J; bases unmatched to any gene: 7. The length of the CDR3 is 14 residues. Germline lookup yields CDR1 MNHEY and CDR2 SMNVEV (reference sequence). The CDR3 DNA is TGTGCCAGCAGCCCGGGACAGAGAACCTACGAGCAGTACTTC. Amino acids: CASSPGQRTYEQYF.

This clonotype has ten or more counts. J is TRBJ2-2 and V is TRBV6-6; the D is unclear. The CDR3 has 13 amino acids. The germline V gene has CDR1 MNHNY and CDR2 SVGAGI (reference sequence). Trimming shortened V by 7 bases and J by 4 bases, and 10 bases separated the two germline ends. This CDR3 reads CASIGLGTGELFF. The CDR3 coding sequence is TGTGCCAGCATCGGCCTTGGCACCGGGGAGCTGTTTTTT.

This clonotype showed up many times. The J gene is TRBJ2-3, the V gene TRBV15; TRBD2 matches 7 bases. V trimming: 0 bases; J trimming: 1 base; junction bases outside the gene matches: 7. There are 17 residues in the CDR3. The germline V gene has CDR1 LNHNV and CDR2 YYDKDF (reference sequence). DNA of the CDR3: TGTGCCACCAGCAGAGATTACACGAGCGGGGGCACAGATACGCAGTATTTT. Amino acid sequence: CATSRDYTSGGTDTQYF.

A remark on this clonotype: One base away lies a much larger clone, so this may be a sequencing read error. CDR3 region: CASSLLGGGDTQYF. CDR3 coding DNA: TGTGCCAGCAGCCTATTGGGAGGCGGGGATACGCAGTATTTT. The chain uses TRBV7-6 and TRBJ2-3, with D tentatively TRBD2 (6 bases). This CDR3 is built from 14 residues. CDR1 is SGHVS, CDR2 FNYEAQ, per germline. Trimming left V 5 bases short and J 6 bases short, with 15 bases between.

This clonotype was recorded many times. J is TRBJ2-7 and V is TRBV10-3; weak D call: TRBD2 (6 bases). Trimming removed 8 bases at V and 2 bases at J, with 13 bases between. Germline values: CDR1 ENHRY, CDR2 SYGVKD. This CDR3 has 13 amino acids. CDR3 loop: CAIGSGPTYEQYF. The DNA for the CDR3 is TGTGCCATCGGAAGCGGGCCGACCTACGAGCAGTACTTC.

This clonotype was counted a few times. This chain joins TRBV20-1 and TRBJ1-2, with a weak D call TRBD1 (5 bases). Germline assignment: CDR1 DFQATT and CDR2 SNEGSKA (reference sequence). The CDR3 is 11 residues long. V dropped 5 bases and J dropped 10 bases, with 14 bases sitting between them. The CDR3 spells CSAYSGGFYTF. As DNA, the CDR3 is TGCAGTGCTTATAGCGGGGGATTCTACACCTTC.

This clonotype was recorded a few times. The rearrangement links TRBV28 to TRBJ1-1, with D hard to call. This CDR3 is built from 10 residues. Germline V lookup: CDR1 MDHEN, CDR2 SYDVKM. With 8 bases removed from V and 8 bases from J, the gap between germline ends came to 9 bases. For the CDR3, the DNA is TGTGCCAGCGGCCCATACGAAGCTTTCTTT. Its translation is CASGPYEAFF.

This clonotype was seen at least ten times. The chain combines TRBV5-1 with TRBJ1-1; no clear D gene. This CDR3 has 11 amino acids. Germline CDR1 SGHRS, CDR2 YFSETQ. V gave up 10 bases and J gave up 1 base, with 8 bases separating them. DNA for the CDR3: TGCGCCGACACCTCGAACACTGAAGCTTTCTTT. Translated, it gives CADTSNTEAFF.

This clonotype was counted many times. The V and J genes are TRBV14 and TRBJ2-7, with TRBD1 as a possible D gene (6 bases). Germline CDR1 reads SGHDN; CDR2 reads FVKESK. The CDR3 length is 16 residues. V was shortened by 0 bases and J by 5 bases, with 17 bases between the two germline ends. CDR3 in DNA: TGTGCCAGCAGCCAAGATCATAGGGGGTATGAGGACGAGCAGTACTTC. It yields the protein CASSQDHRGYEDEQYF.

This rearrangement joins TRBV7-3 to TRBJ2-1; D unresolved. Between the trimmed V and J ends, which lost 5 bases and 12 bases, there was a span of 2 bases. The CDR3 length is 8 residues. CDR1 SGHTA and CDR2 FQGTGA come from the germline V gene. CDR3 nucleotides: TGTGCCAGCAGCCCGCAGTTCTTC. The encoded protein is CASSPQFF.

This clonotype was counted many times. J is TRBJ2-1 and V is TRBV7-2; no definite D call. Germline CDR1 reads SGHTA; CDR2 reads FQGNSA. CDR3 length equals 11 residues. The V gene lost 2 bases and the J gene lost 13 bases, with 9 bases spanning the gap. This chain's CDR3 is CASSLIGFQFF. Here the CDR3 DNA reads TGTGCCAGCAGCTTAATAGGTTTCCAGTTCTTC.

This clonotype has a count of ten or more. The chain joins TRBV12-3 or TRBV12-4 to TRBJ2-2; 10 bases are a match to TRBD2. With 5 bases clipped from V and 7 bases from J, the junction kept 10 bases outside the gene matches. The CDR3 consists of 16 residues. CDR3 amino acids: CASSPGLAGDNGELFF. In DNA form, the CDR3 reads TGTGCCAGCAGTCCGGGGCTAGCGGGAGATAACGGGGAGCTGTTTTTT.

The CDR3 sequence: CASNFVTGKETQYF. In DNA, the CDR3 is TGTGCCAGCAATTTTGTGACAGGGAAAGAGACCCAGTACTTC. The chain uses TRBV28 and TRBJ2-5; TRBD1 matches at 7 bases. With V trimmed by 7 bases and J by 3 bases, 8 bases remained unmatched. Germline assignment: CDR1 MDHEN and CDR2 SYDVKM. The CDR3 is 14 amino acids.

This clonotype was seen at least ten times. V and J are TRBV6-5 and TRBJ1-3; D is undetermined. The V end lost 0 bases, the J end lost 0 bases, and 12 bases lay between the germline ends. This CDR3 has 17 residues. From germline, CDR1 is MNHEY and CDR2 SVGAGI. For the CDR3, the DNA is TGTGCCAGCAGTTACTCGATTTCGGCTGGCTCTGGAAACACCATATATTTT. Its translation is CASSYSISAGSGNTIYF.

This clonotype was found many times. This chain connects TRBV16 to TRBJ2-1, with 11 bases lining up with TRBD2. V lost 3 bases and J lost 12; bases outside the gene matches: 7. Germline V gene sequence: CDR1 KGHSY, CDR2 FQNENV. This CDR3 is 14 amino acids long. The CDR3 bases are TGTGCCAGCAGCCATCTCACTAGCGGGAGTGGGCAGTTCTTC. This sequence encodes CASSHLTSGSGQFF.

In this sample, this clonotype turned up many times. This chain joins TRBV7-2 and TRBJ2-2; 10 nucleotides match TRBD2. The V gene's germline CDR1 is SGHTA and CDR2 FQGNSA. The CDR3 is 16 amino acids. With 5 bases clipped from V and 2 bases from J, the junction kept 5 bases outside the gene matches. CDR3 nucleotide sequence: TGTGCCAGCAGCCCTTCTAGCGGGGGTAACACCGGGGAGCTGTTTTTT. Encoded protein: CASSPSSGGNTGELFF.

Comments on this clonotype: Being one base from a much bigger clone, this may be a read error. This chain joins TRBV4-2 and TRBJ2-7, with 13 bases lining up with TRBD2. In germline, CDR1 is LGHNA, CDR2 YNFKEQ. The CDR3 length is 17 residues. DNA for the CDR3: TGTGCCAGCGGCCAAGAGTCACTAGCGGGAGGGTATGACGAGCAGTACTTC. It specifies CASGQESLAGGYDEQYF.

This clonotype was counted a few times. J is TRBJ2-5 and V is TRBV5-4; D uncertain. Germline CDR1 and CDR2: SGHNT and YYREEE (reference sequence). Trimming took off 4 bases at V and 5 bases at J, with 6 bases between the two ends. The CDR3 is 11 amino acids. In DNA form, the CDR3 reads TGTGCCAGCAGCGCCTCGGAGACCCAGTACTTC. Its translation is CASSASETQYF.

At least ten counts were recorded for this clonotype. The chain combines TRBV28 with TRBJ1-5; D not certain. Germline assignment: CDR1 MDHEN and CDR2 SYDVKM. V was clipped by 8 bases and J by 2 bases, with 10 bases between them. CDR3 size: 13 residues. The CDR3, as DNA: TGTGCCAGCCACCGCGCGGGCAATCAGCCCCAGCATTTT. It is translated as CASHRAGNQPQHF. Drawing the rest from reference TRBV28 and TRBJ1-5, the complete variable domain is DVKVTQSSRYLVKRTGEKVFLECVQDMDHENMFWYRQDPGLGLRLIYFSYDVKMKEKGDIPEGYSVSREKKERFSLILESASTNQTSMYLCASHRAGNQPQHFGDGTRLSIL.

This clonotype was seen at least ten times. The J gene is TRBJ2-1, the V gene TRBV7-7; the D gene is possibly TRBD2 (6 bases). This CDR3 has 13 residues. CDR1 is SSHAT and CDR2 is FNYEAQ in the germline V gene (reference sequence). V lost 5 bases to trimming and J lost 3 bases, with 8 bases between them. The CDR3 coding sequence is TGTGCCAGCAGCAGGGACTTCTACAATGAGCAGTTCTTC. Translating gives CASSRDFYNEQFF.

Ten or more counts support this clonotype. V gene TRBV20-1 combines with J gene TRBJ2-3; the D is unclear. V lost 0 bases and J lost 0, with 10 bases in between. The CDR3 sequence is 15 residues long. Germline V CDR1 and CDR2: DFQATT, SNEGSKA (reference sequence). The CDR3 DNA reads TGCAGTGCTAGAGATCACGGAAAAAGCACAGATACGCAGTATTTT. Translation: CSARDHGKSTDTQYF.

The chain is built from TRBV28 and TRBJ2-7; 11 bases are shared with TRBD2. The germline CDR1 and CDR2 sequences are MDHEN and SYDVKM. The CDR3 consists of 13 residues. V trimming: 4 bases; J trimming: 7 bases; junction bases outside the gene matches: 3. DNA for the CDR3: TGTGCCAGCAGTTCTTTAGCGGGGGGGGAGCAGTACTTC. Its protein is CASSSLAGGEQYF.

This clonotype was observed at least ten times. The CDR3 loop reads CASSQDTGGGNTIYF. CDR3 DNA sequence: TGTGCCAGCAGCCAAGATACAGGCGGTGGAAACACCATATATTTT. The chain uses TRBV4-2 and TRBJ1-3, with D tentatively TRBD1 (5 bases). The CDR3 totals 15 residues. Germline-derived CDR1 and CDR2 are LGHNA and YNFKEQ. V was cut by 0 bases and J by 3 bases, with 9 bases left in between.

This clonotype was found many times. The CDR3 is CATASGSITDTQYF. For the CDR3, the DNA is TGCGCCACCGCTAGCGGGAGTATAACAGATACGCAGTATTTT. The rearrangement links TRBV10-2 to TRBJ2-3, with 10 bases fitting TRBD2. CDR3 size: 14 residues. V lost 10 bases, J lost 3 bases, and 7 bases stayed unmatched. Germline values: CDR1 WSHSY, CDR2 SAAADI.

This clonotype was counted ten times or more. This chain joins TRBV10-2 and TRBJ1-1; D unresolved. This CDR3 contains 12 residues. The germline V and J ends were trimmed by 3 bases and 9 bases, with 11 bases remaining between them. CDR1 is WSHSY and CDR2 is SAAADI in the germline V gene. DNA of the CDR3: TGCGCCAGCAGTGACGCATCGGGGAAAGCTTTCTTT. As protein: CASSDASGKAFF.

The V and J genes are TRBV3-1 and TRBJ2-5, with TRBD2 identical over 9 bases. Germline loops: CDR1 LGHDT, CDR2 YNNKEL (reference sequence). This CDR3 region has 17 residues. Germline trimming cut 1 base from V and 4 bases from J; bases unmatched to any gene: 10. The CDR3 sequence: CASSQGGGRGDRETQYF. DNA of the CDR3: TGTGCCAGCAGCCAAGGTGGCGGGAGGGGTGATCGAGAGACCCAGTACTTC.

This clonotype was recorded at least ten times. The rearrangement uses TRBV12-3 or TRBV12-4 and TRBJ2-7, with 7 bases aligning to TRBD1. The junction had 5 bases not matched to a gene; V was cut back by 1 base and J by 5 bases. There are 14 residues in the CDR3. The chain's CDR3 is CASSLGDSNNEQYF. CDR3 DNA sequence: TGTGCCAGCAGTTTAGGGGACAGCAATAACGAGCAGTACTTC.

About this clonotype itself: One end of the junction fails to match germline, which may point to a read error. V gene TRBV20-1 combines with J gene TRBJ2-2, with 9 bases lining up with TRBD2. The V gene's germline CDR1 is DFQATT and CDR2 SNEGSKA (reference sequence). The CDR3 length is 17 residues. CDR3 in DNA: TGCTGTGCTAGACCATACTTAGGGACTAGCAGCACCGGGGAGCTGTTTTTT. Its protein product is CCARPYLGTSSTGELFF.

There are many counts of this clonotype. The gene calls are TRBV20-1 and TRBJ2-7, with D possibly matching TRBD2 (6 bases). Germline CDR1 DFQATT, CDR2 SNEGSKA (reference sequence). V dropped 4 bases and J dropped 3 bases, with 13 bases sitting between them. The CDR3 length is 13 residues. The DNA of the CDR3 is TGCAGTGCTAACCGGGACTCGGACTACGAGCAGTACTTC. Protein product: CSANRDSDYEQYF.

Only one count was recorded for this clonotype. This may arise from a read error, as a much more abundant clone is one base away. The CDR3 carries no conserved terminal phenylalanine or tryptophan, so it likely arises from a read error. This chain uses TRBV7-9 with TRBJ1-2, with 7 bases aligning to TRBD1. The CDR3 runs 15 residues. CDR1 and CDR2 (germline): SEHNR, FQNEAQ (reference sequence). The trim removed 6 bases at V and 3 bases at J, leaving 10 bases unmatched. CDR3 DNA: TGTGCCAGCAGGACGACAGGGCGAATAGACTATGGCTACACCTAC. This encodes CASRTTGRIDYGYTY.